This T cell receptor beta chain is drawn from a study of T-cell reconstitution after alpha-beta-depleted transplantation in children. This clonotype was observed a few times. The authors prepared the TCRbeta library with unique molecular identifiers. TCRdb passed the PCR reads through MiXCR, listing each CDR3 protein once. The repertoire holds some 350,000 distinct CDR3 sequences, with around 15% as singletons. This CDR3 spans 14 amino acids. The germline gives CDR1 SGHRS, CDR2 YFSETQ. Trimming pared 4 bases from V and 0 bases from J, leaving 10 bases between. This specimen was PBMCs, mostly from graft donor cells, taken 360 days after TCRalphabeta/CD19-depleted stem cell transplant. The sequence came from a male patient between 2 and 9 years old who had a stem cell transplant for acute lymphoblastic leukemia, so the T cells may come from the graft donor. This chain connects TRBV5-1 to TRBJ1-1, with D maybe TRBD1 (6 bases). CDR3 nucleotide sequence: TGCGCCAGCAGCCAGGGGACCATGAACACTGAAGCTTTCTTT. Encoded protein: CASSQGTMNTEAFF.